A single sample is the source of the 18 T cell receptor beta chains below, sequenced in a study of blood T cells in healthy people across ages. PCR was performed a second time for about 7 to 12 cycles using a sample-barcoded 5' primer and a J-beta primer mix. TCRdb reprocessed the 5' RACE reads via MiXCR and lists one record per CDR3 protein. The table shows about 1.5 million distinct CDR3 sequences, with around 42% occurring only once. Sample: blood. Receptors originate from a young woman in good health.

This chain links TRBV4-2 with TRBJ2-3; the D call may be TRBD1 or TRBD2 (5 bases each). In germline, CDR1 is LGHNA, CDR2 YNFKEQ. V was clipped by 7 bases and J by 6 bases, with 26 bases between them. This CDR3 region has 17 residues. The CDR3 here is CASTLTPGLDAMDTQYF. DNA for the CDR3: TGTGCCAGCACCCTAACTCCGGGGCTAGATGCCATGGATACGCAGTATTTT.

Many counts were recorded for this clonotype. The J gene is TRBJ2-6, the V gene TRBV7-2; D call uncertain. Germline assignment: CDR1 SGHTA and CDR2 FQGNSA. V was cut by 4 bases and J by 2 bases, with 9 bases left in between. This CDR3 has 15 residues. CDR3 nucleotide sequence: TGTGCCAGCAGCTCTACGATTACTGGGGCCAACGTCCTGACTTTC. Encoded protein: CASSSTITGANVLTF.

The rearrangement joins TRBV7-9 to TRBJ2-3; D call uncertain. Trimming stripped 5 bases from V and 2 bases from J, with 14 bases between. Per germline, CDR1 SEHNR and CDR2 FQNEAQ (reference sequence). The CDR3 runs 15 residues. Written as DNA, the CDR3 is TGTGCCAGCAGCCCAAGTCCGCCAAACACAGATACGCAGTATTTT. Encoded protein: CASSPSPPNTDTQYF.

The CDR3 region has the DNA TGTGCCACCAGCAGAGATCTGTACGGTCAGCCCCAGCATTTT. It is translated as CATSRDLYGQPQHF. The chain couples TRBV15 to TRBJ1-5; D gene unclear. The CDR3 spans 14 residues. Trimming stripped 0 bases from V and 6 bases from J, with 9 bases between. Germline CDR1 and CDR2: LNHNV and YYDKDF (reference sequence).

The CDR3 DNA reads as TGTGCCAGCAGCTTAGATGGGACCCCTAATGAGCAGTACTTC. It encodes CASSLDGTPNEQYF. The V call is TRBV11-3, the J call TRBJ2-5; D might be TRBD1 or TRBD2, each matching 5 bases. The ends were cut back, 0 bases at V and 11 bases at J, with 16 bases in the middle. The CDR3 consists of 14 residues. Germline CDR1 and CDR2: SGHNT and YENEEA.

CDR3 DNA: TGTGCCAGCAGCCGGGACACCCTTGGGGAGCAGTACTTC. Translated, it gives CASSRDTLGEQYF. The V call is TRBV7-6, the J call TRBJ2-7; a possible D gene is TRBD1 (6 bases). The V gene's germline CDR1 is SGHVS and CDR2 FNYEAQ. The CDR3 length is 13 residues. V shed 5 bases and J shed 7 bases, with 15 bases lying between them.

This clonotype was seen just once. CDR3 bases: TGTGCCAGCAGCGCGGGTTCCCCGGGCTTCACCGGGGAGCTGTTTTTT. Its protein is CASSAGSPGFTGELFF. This chain joins TRBV9 and TRBJ2-2; unclear D gene. The CDR3 contains 16 residues. Germline loops: CDR1 SGDLS, CDR2 YYNGEE. V shed 3 bases and J shed 4 bases, with 16 bases lying between them.

V gene TRBV2 combines with J gene TRBJ2-1, with a possible D match to TRBD2 (5 bases). With 1 base removed from V and 9 bases from J, the gap between germline ends came to 13 bases. Germline V lookup: CDR1 SNHLY, CDR2 FYNNEI. The CDR3 runs 14 residues. The CDR3 here is CASSEEELVSEQFF. The CDR3 nucleotides read TGTGCCAGCAGTGAAGAGGAACTAGTCAGTGAGCAGTTCTTC.

This chain links TRBV6-5 with TRBJ2-5; 9 bases match TRBD2. This CDR3 comprises 15 residues. Germline CDR1 MNHEY, CDR2 SVGAGI. V gave up 7 bases and J gave up 4 bases; unmatched junction bases: 10. CDR3 in DNA: TGTGCCAGCACCCTGAGCGGGGGGTCTTTAGAGACCCAGTACTTC. This gives the protein CASTLSGGSLETQYF.

For the CDR3, the DNA is TGTGCCAGCACCTCACCGGGACTCTCCGTCAATGAGCAGTTCTTC. This gives the protein CASTSPGLSVNEQFF. V usage is TRBV28 and J usage is TRBJ2-1, with a tentative D call TRBD2 (6 bases). Germline V gives CDR1 MDHEN, CDR2 SYDVKM. V was cut by 7 bases and J by 6 bases, with 19 bases left in between. The CDR3 has 15 amino acids. The entire variable domain, with the rest obtained from reference TRBV28 and TRBJ2-1, is as follows: DVKVTQSSRYLVKRTGEKVFLECVQDMDHENMFWYRQDPGLGLRLIYFSYDVKMKEKGDIPEGYSVSREKKERFSLILESASTNQTSMYLCASTSPGLSVNEQFFGPGTRLTVL.

This chain uses TRBV12-3 or TRBV12-4 with TRBJ2-5; no firm D call. The J call is in doubt because the DNA end fits TRBJ2-1 better. CDR3 length equals 13 residues. Written as DNA, the CDR3 is TGTGCCAGCAGAGACTTGTACCAAGAGACCCAGTTCTTC. It codes for CASRDLYQETQFF.

Only a few counts were recorded for this clonotype. The V call is TRBV4-1, the J call TRBJ2-3; 9 nucleotides line up with TRBD2. The CDR3 runs 15 residues. Germline values: CDR1 MGHRA, CDR2 YSYEKL. Trimming cost V 6 bases and J 2 bases; bases outside gene matches: 6. CDR3 loop: CASSHLAGPTDTQYF. CDR3 bases: TGCGCCAGCAGTCATCTAGCGGGGCCCACAGATACGCAGTATTTT.

This rearrangement joins TRBV6-6 to TRBJ2-1; 11 bases agree with TRBD2. The junction had 8 bases not matched to a gene; V was cut back by 6 bases and J by 7 bases. This CDR3 region has 15 residues. Looked up from germline, CDR1 is MNHNY and CDR2 is SVGAGI (reference sequence). In nucleotides, the CDR3 is TGTGCCAGCAGGTATACTAGCGGGAGTGGAAATGAGCAGTTCTTC. Amino acids: CASRYTSGSGNEQFF.

The chain employs TRBV25-1 and TRBJ1-2; 11 bases are a match to TRBD1. Per germline, CDR1 MGHDK and CDR2 SYGVNS. Trimming at V came to 10 bases and at J to 7 bases, leaving 8 bases not matched to a gene. The CDR3 length is 13 residues. CDR3 sequence (DNA): TGTGCCACACACGGACAGGGGGCTGGTGGCTACACCTTC. Translated, it gives CATHGQGAGGYTF.

The V and J genes are TRBV7-2 and TRBJ2-4, with no clear D. The germline V gene encodes CDR1 SGHTA and CDR2 FQGNSA. CDR3 size: 14 residues. V lost 3 bases and J 3 bases, leaving 9 bases between the germline ends. For the CDR3, the DNA is TGTGCCAGCAGCTTGTGGGGTGTCAAAAACATTCAGTACTTC. It translates to CASSLWGVKNIQYF.

V is TRBV24-1 and J is TRBJ2-3, with D possibly called TRBD1 or TRBD2 (6 bases each). Germline loops: CDR1 KGHDR, CDR2 SFDVKD. CDR3 length: 15 amino acids. V gave up 3 bases and J gave up 3 bases, with 12 bases separating them. For the CDR3, the DNA is TGTGCCACCAGTGATGTGGGGGGCGGAACAGATACGCAGTATTTT. This codes for CATSDVGGGTDTQYF.

This rearrangement joins TRBV4-1 to TRBJ2-3; 8 bases agree with TRBD2. There are 16 residues in the CDR3. With V trimmed by 2 bases and J by 0 bases, 4 bases remained unmatched. In germline, CDR1 is MGHRA, CDR2 YSYEKL. This CDR3 reads CASSQNSGVSTDTQYF. The CDR3 DNA reads as TGCGCCAGCAGCCAAAATAGCGGGGTTAGCACAGATACGCAGTATTTT.

The V gene is TRBV11-1, the J gene TRBJ1-1, with 12 bases fitting TRBD1. The CDR3 extends over 16 amino acids. Germline-derived CDR1 and CDR2 are SGHAT and FQDESV (reference sequence). J was trimmed by 1 base and V by 5 bases; bases with no gene match: 5. CDR3 DNA sequence: TGTGCCAGCAGCGCGGGACAGGGGGCGACGAACACTGAAGCTTTCTTT. Protein: CASSAGQGATNTEAFF.